This is a list of T cell receptor beta chains from one sample in a study of regulatory and conventional T cells in RAG deficiency. TCRdb's table, derived via immunoSEQ multiplex PCR, lists solely in-frame clones and lacks some. The sample yields about 10,000 clones, about 89% seen once. The sample was also reused in another study, on regulatory T cells.

The sequenced sample consisted of Tregs sorted from blood. The receptor source for this set is a human donor in good health. CDR3s include the opening cysteine and the closing phenylalanine or tryptophan. A D gene is named only where the DNA matches it firmly. Part of the rows lack a size; the others show once, few, many or a class for expanded clones.

V,size,D,J,DNA,CDR3
TRBV11-1,NA,NA,TRBJ2-5,TGTGCCAGCAGCTTAGAATGGTTCCAAGAGACCCAGTACTTC,CASSLEWFQETQYF
TRBV5-4,NA,TRBD2,TRBJ2-2,TGTGCCAGCAGCCCGGGACTAGCGGCGAACACCGGGGAGCTGTTTTTT,CASSPGLAANTGELFF
TRBV2,once,TRBD2,TRBJ2-1,TGTGCCAGCAGTCCCGTGCGGGGGGGTGGCAATGAGCAGTTCTTC,CASSPVRGGGNEQFF
TRBV29-1,few,NA,TRBJ1-5,TGCAGCGTTGTTATGGGAAGGAATCAGCCCCAGCATTTT,CSVVMGRNQPQHF
TRBV7-9,once,NA,TRBJ2-7,TGTGCCAGCAGCTTAGTGGCAGGTACCACCTACGAGCAGTACTTC,CASSLVAGTTYEQYF
TRBV2,NA,NA,TRBJ2-7,TGTGCCAGCAGGGGGCTCGAGCAACGGCAGTACTTC,CASRGLEQRQYF
TRBV5-4,NA,NA,TRBJ2-1,TGTGCCAGCAGCCTCGGGTGGGATGAGCAGTTCTTC,CASSLGWDEQFF
TRBV6-1,NA,TRBD1,TRBJ1-2,TGTGCCAGCAGGGACAGGAGCTATGGCTACACCTTC,CASRDRSYGYTF
TRBV12-2,once,NA,TRBJ2-7,TGTGCAAGTCGCTCAGGGACTAGCGGGAGAATCAACGAGCAGTACTTC,CASRSGTSGRINEQYF
TRBV4-1,NA,NA,TRBJ2-7,TGCGCCAGCAGCCAAGGGATCCTCCGATTACAGGGAGACTACGAGCAGTACTTC,CASSQGILRLQGDYEQYF
TRBV11-2,once,NA,TRBJ2-2,TGTGCCAGCAGCTTCAGTACAGGGGGGGACACCGGGGAGCTGTTTTTT,CASSFSTGGDTGELFF
TRBV11-2,NA,TRBD2,TRBJ2-1,TGTGCCGGGGGGAGGGGAACACAACATGACGGTGAGCAGTTCTTC,CAGGRGTQHDGEQFF
TRBV5-1,NA,NA,TRBJ1-2,TGCGCCAGCAGAGGAGGGTCGGAAAATAACTATGGCTACACCTTC,CASRGGSENNYGYTF
TRBV19,few,NA,TRBJ1-3,TGTGCCAGTAGTATAGGCGGGAGCTCTGGAAACACCATATATTTT,CASSIGGSSGNTIYF
TRBV2,NA,TRBD1,TRBJ2-4,TGTGCCAGCAGTCCCGACAGGGGAATAGCCAAAAACATTCAGTACTTC,CASSPDRGIAKNIQYF
TRBV30,NA,NA,TRBJ1-1,TGTGCCTGGAGTGTCCGGGTGCCGGAAAACACTGAAGCTTTCTTT,CAWSVRVPENTEAFF
TRBV28,few,NA,TRBJ1-5,TGTGCCAGCAGTTTACTGGCAGGGTTGTATCAGCCCCAGCATTTT,CASSLLAGLYQPQHF
TRBV18,once,NA,TRBJ2-1,TGTGCCAGCTCACCACCGGGCAGGGGTTCCTACAATGAGCAGTTCTTC,CASSPPGRGSYNEQFF
TRBV29-1,few,TRBD2,TRBJ2-2,TGCAGCGTTGGTTTTGGGGGGGCCGGGGAGCTGTTTTTT,CSVGFGGAGELFF
TRBV11-3,NA,NA,TRBJ2-3,TGTGCCAGCAGCTTTCGGGGGAGTACAAACACAGATACGCAGTATTTT,CASSFRGSTNTDTQYF
TRBV5-8,NA,NA,TRBJ1-5,TGTGCCAGCAGCTTGTTAACAGGGTCCCTGCCCCAGCATTTT,CASSLLTGSLPQHF
TRBV19,NA,NA,TRBJ1-1,TGTGCCTCCCACCCATGGGCAGAGAACACTGAAGCTTTCTTT,CASHPWAENTEAFF
TRBV20-1,NA,NA,TRBJ1-2,TGCAGTGCGGCACACCCGGTCGGCTACACCTTC,CSAAHPVGYTF
TRBV7-6,NA,TRBD1,TRBJ2-1,TGTGCCAGCAGCATGCAGGCCATGGACAGGGGAACCTACAATGAGCAGTTCTTC,CASSMQAMDRGTYNEQFF
TRBV29-1,NA,TRBD2,TRBJ2-7,TGCAGCGCCAGACTAGCGACGTACGAGCAGTACTTC,CSARLATYEQYF
TRBV5-1,few,TRBD1,TRBJ2-7,TGCGCCAGCAGCCCCCGGGACAGGGGTCCCCACGAGCAGTACTTC,CASSPRDRGPHEQYF
TRBV7-3,NA,NA,TRBJ2-1,TGTGCCAGCAGCGTGGGACCCGGGAATGAGCAGTTCTTC,CASSVGPGNEQFF
TRBV19,NA,TRBD1,TRBJ1-4,TGTGCCAGTAGCGACAGGGTAGACGAAAAACTGTTTTTT,CASSDRVDEKLFF
TRBV19,NA,NA,TRBJ2-3,TGTGCCACACCGCACGAGGCAGGGAGCACAGATACGCAGTATTTT,CATPHEAGSTDTQYF
TRBV19,NA,TRBD1,TRBJ2-1,TGTGCCAGTAGTACCCGGACAGGGAGCGTCTACAATGAGCAGTTCTTC,CASSTRTGSVYNEQFF
TRBV4-3,NA,TRBD1,TRBJ2-5,TGCGCCAGCAGCTCGGGACAGGGTGCTGAGACCCAGTACTTC,CASSSGQGAETQYF